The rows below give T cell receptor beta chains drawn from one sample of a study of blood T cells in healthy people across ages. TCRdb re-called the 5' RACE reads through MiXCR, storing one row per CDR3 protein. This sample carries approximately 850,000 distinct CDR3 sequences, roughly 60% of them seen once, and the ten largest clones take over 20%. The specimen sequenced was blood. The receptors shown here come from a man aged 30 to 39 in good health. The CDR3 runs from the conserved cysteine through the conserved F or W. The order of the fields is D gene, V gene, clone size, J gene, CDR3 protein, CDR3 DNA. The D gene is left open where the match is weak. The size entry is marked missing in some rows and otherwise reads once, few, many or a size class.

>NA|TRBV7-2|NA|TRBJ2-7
CASSLPQFYEQYF
TGTGCCAGCAGCTTACCACAGTTCTACGAGCAGTACTTC
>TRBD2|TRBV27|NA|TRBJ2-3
CASSLLGTSSLTDTQYF
TGTGCCAGCAGTTTATTGGGGACTAGTTCTCTCACAGATACGCAGTATTTT
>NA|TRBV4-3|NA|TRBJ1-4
CASSRRVGEKLFF
TGCGCCAGCAGCCGCAGGGTAGGCGAAAAACTGTTTTTT
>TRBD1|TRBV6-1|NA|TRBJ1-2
CASSETPTGVYGYTF
TGTGCCAGCAGTGAGACACCAACAGGGGTCTATGGCTACACCTTC
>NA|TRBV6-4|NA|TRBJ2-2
CASSDGSVTGELFF
TGTGCCAGCAGTGACGGGAGCGTCACCGGGGAGCTGTTTTTT
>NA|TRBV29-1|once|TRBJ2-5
CSVEPATAPGTQYF
TGCAGCGTTGAACCTGCGACGGCACCAGGGACCCAGTACTTC
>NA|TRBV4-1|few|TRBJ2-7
CASSRGDWSSYEQYF
TGCGCCAGCAGCCGAGGCGACTGGAGCTCCTACGAGCAGTACTTC
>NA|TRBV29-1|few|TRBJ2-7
CSVCDSLSSYEQYF
TGCAGCGTGTGCGACAGCCTAAGCTCCTACGAGCAGTACTTC
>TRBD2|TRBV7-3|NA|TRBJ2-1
CASSRSGGGNEQFF
TGTGCCAGCAGCAGAAGCGGGGGGGGGAATGAGCAGTTCTTC
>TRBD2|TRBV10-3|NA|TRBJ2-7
CATVLAGGREQYF
TGTGCCACAGTACTAGCGGGAGGGCGCGAGCAGTACTTC
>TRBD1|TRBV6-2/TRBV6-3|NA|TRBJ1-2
CASSYRGHQLYGYTF
TGTGCCAGCAGTTACAGGGGGCACCAGTTATATGGCTACACCTTC
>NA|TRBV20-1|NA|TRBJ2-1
CSARRVRGEQFF
TGCAGTGCTAGACGCGTGAGGGGTGAGCAGTTCTTC
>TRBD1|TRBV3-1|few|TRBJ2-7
CASSLYRGRDEQYF
TGTGCCAGCAGCCTATACAGGGGAAGAGACGAGCAGTACTTC
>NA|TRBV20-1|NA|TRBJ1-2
CSATPRQDVNYGYTF
TGCAGTGCTACACCCAGACAGGACGTGAACTATGGCTACACCTTC
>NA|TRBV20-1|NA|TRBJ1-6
CSAREYDSPLHF
TGCAGTGCTAGAGAGTACGATTCACCCCTCCACTTT
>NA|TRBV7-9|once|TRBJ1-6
CASSSAPIGGSPIHF
TGTGCCAGCAGCTCAGCGCCCATCGGCGGATCACCCATCCACTTT
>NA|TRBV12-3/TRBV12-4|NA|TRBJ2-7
CASAQRGNEQYF
TGTGCCAGCGCCCAACGGGGGAATGAGCAGTACTTC
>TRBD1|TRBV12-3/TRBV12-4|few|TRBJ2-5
CASRGQGVETQYF
TGTGCCAGCAGGGGACAGGGTGTAGAGACCCAGTACTTC
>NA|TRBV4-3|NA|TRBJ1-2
CASSPMAAYGYTF
TGCGCCAGCAGTCCGATGGCAGCATATGGCTACACCTTC
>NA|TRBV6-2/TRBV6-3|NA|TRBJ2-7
CASSDSELYEQYF
TGTGCCAGCAGTGACTCGGAACTCTACGAGCAGTACTTC
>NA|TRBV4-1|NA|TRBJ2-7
CASSQDRGGDIYEQYF
TGCGCCAGCAGCCAAGATAGGGGCGGGGATATCTACGAGCAGTACTTC
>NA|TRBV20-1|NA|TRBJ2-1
CSARARHNEQFF
TGCAGTGCCAGGGCCCGACACAATGAGCAGTTCTTC
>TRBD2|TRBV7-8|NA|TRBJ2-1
CASSPLALSYNEQFF
TGTGCCAGCAGCCCACTAGCGCTCTCCTACAATGAGCAGTTCTTC
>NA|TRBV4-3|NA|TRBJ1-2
CASSQEGAYGGYTF
TGCGCCAGCAGCCAAGAGGGGGCCTACGGCGGCTACACCTTC
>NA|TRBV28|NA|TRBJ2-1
CASRNLPDREVYNEQFF
TGTGCCAGCAGGAATTTACCTGACAGGGAGGTCTACAATGAGCAGTTCTTC
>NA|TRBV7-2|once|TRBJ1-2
CASSLTGTLKDGYTF
TGTGCCAGCAGCTTAACCGGGACATTAAAGGATGGCTACACCTTC
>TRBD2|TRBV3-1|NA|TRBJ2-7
CASSLGSGRADYEQYF
TGTGCCAGCAGCCTCGGGAGCGGGAGGGCCGACTACGAGCAGTACTTC
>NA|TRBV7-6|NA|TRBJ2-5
CASSLGGNGSPNPETQYF
TGTGCCAGCAGCTTAGGGGGGAACGGGTCACCCAACCCGGAGACCCAGTACTTC
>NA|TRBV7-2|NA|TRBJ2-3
CASSLSQADTQYF
TGTGCCAGCAGCTTATCACAGGCAGATACGCAGTATTTT